These 17 T cell receptor beta chains were sequenced from one sample in a study of blood T cell repertoires in COVID-19. TCRdb's copy holds only in-frame clones and misses some; the assay was immunoSEQ multiplex PCR. Among 70,000 to 90,000 clones listed, about 82% were seen once. The specimen sequenced was peripheral blood. The receptors were sampled from a man aged 50-59 years with COVID-19, enrolled during active disease.

The chain is built from TRBV19 and TRBJ2-1; D is possibly TRBD2 (6 bases). Germline V gives CDR1 LNHDA, CDR2 SQIVND (reference sequence). The length of the CDR3 is 15 residues. V lost 3 bases and J lost 2, with 11 bases in between. CDR3 nucleotide sequence: TGTGCCAGTAGTATGACGGGGGACCCCTACAATGAGCAGTTCTTC. Protein: CASSMTGDPYNEQFF.

The genes are TRBV5-6 and TRBJ2-2; D is unresolved. The V gene lost 4 bases and the J gene lost 6 bases, with 10 bases spanning the gap. The CDR3 length is 13 residues. From germline, CDR1 is SGHDT and CDR2 YYEEEE. CDR3 sequence reads: CASSIPQAGELFF. Here the CDR3 DNA reads TGTGCCAGCAGCATTCCCCAGGCCGGGGAGCTGTTTTTT.

This chain joins TRBV19 and TRBJ2-5, with TRBD1 identical over 8 bases. The CDR3 is 15 residues long. Looked up from germline, CDR1 is LNHDA and CDR2 is SQIVND (reference sequence). V gave up 5 bases and J gave up 4 bases; unmatched junction bases: 9. CDR3 residues: CASSQDRGKRETQYF. The CDR3, as DNA: TGTGCCAGTAGTCAAGACAGGGGAAAGAGAGAGACCCAGTACTTC.

The genes are TRBV30 and TRBJ2-7, with 8 bases fitting TRBD2. Germline-derived CDR1 and CDR2 are GTSNPN and SVGIG (reference sequence). This CDR3 is built from 15 residues. The J segment lost 6 bases and the V segment lost 0 bases, leaving 10 bases of the junction unmatched. The CDR3, as DNA: TGTGCCTGGAGTGTACTGATCGGGAGGGCCACCGAGCAGTACTTC. Residues: CAWSVLIGRATEQYF.

The chain combines TRBV15 with TRBJ2-6, with D possibly matching TRBD2 (5 bases). The CDR3 sequence is 15 residues long. Trimming removed 6 bases at V and 2 bases at J, with 11 bases between. Looked up from germline, CDR1 is LNHNV and CDR2 is YYDKDF (reference sequence). This chain's CDR3 is CATSTSRAGANVLTF. Here the CDR3 DNA reads TGTGCCACCAGTACTAGTAGGGCTGGGGCCAACGTCCTGACTTTC.

The chain uses TRBV18 and TRBJ1-1, with D possibly TRBD1 on 5 matching bases. V lost 2 bases and J 3 bases, leaving 13 bases between the germline ends. Germline lookup yields CDR1 KGHSH and CDR2 LQKENI. The CDR3 totals 15 residues. CDR3 amino acids: CASSPVGGLDTEAFF. The CDR3 DNA is TGTGCCAGCTCACCAGTCGGGGGGTTGGACACTGAAGCTTTCTTT.

This clone was seen only once. The chain uses TRBV10-2 and TRBJ2-5, with 10 bases matching TRBD2. Trimming at V came to 5 bases and at J to 5 bases, leaving 8 bases not matched to a gene. The CDR3 is 15 residues long. CDR1 is WSHSY and CDR2 is SAAADI in the germline V gene. DNA of the CDR3: TGCGCCAGCAGTTTGAGCGGGAGGGCCGGGGAGACCCAGTACTTC. Amino acids: CASSLSGRAGETQYF.

This clone was found once. The chain links TRBV19 to TRBJ1-5; the D gene is possibly TRBD1 (6 bases). Germline V CDR1 and CDR2: LNHDA, SQIVND (reference sequence). The germline V and J ends were trimmed by 3 bases and 4 bases, with 10 bases remaining between them. The CDR3 extends over 14 amino acids. CDR3 DNA: TGTGCCAGTAGTATCCGGACAGTTAATCAGCCCCAGCATTTT. Its protein product is CASSIRTVNQPQHF.

The chain recombines TRBV19 with TRBJ1-5; maybe TRBD1 (6 bases). Germline values: CDR1 LNHDA, CDR2 SQIVND (reference sequence). This CDR3 spans 15 amino acids. Deletions cut 6 bases from V and 7 bases from J, with 19 bases between. In DNA, the CDR3 is TGTGCCAGTAGGCGGGGGCGAACCGAGGGGCAGCCCCAGCATTTT. Protein product: CASRRGRTEGQPQHF.

This clone was counted at least ten times. The J gene is TRBJ1-6, the V gene TRBV6-1; TRBD1 might be the D (6 bases). There are 15 residues in the CDR3. Trimming shortened V by 3 bases and J by 5 bases, and 11 bases separated the two germline ends. Germline V gives CDR1 MNHNS, CDR2 SASEGT. CDR3 DNA: TGTGCCAGCAGTGAGGCAGGGGAGAATAATTCACCCCTCCACTTT. Residues: CASSEAGENNSPLHF.

This chain uses TRBV6-5 with TRBJ2-1; 11 bases are shared with TRBD2. Per germline, CDR1 MNHEY and CDR2 SVGAGI. The CDR3 totals 13 residues. V trimming: 8 bases; J trimming: 10 bases; junction bases outside the gene matches: 7. The CDR3 here is CASLAGGPSEQFF. CDR3 DNA: TGTGCCAGCTTAGCGGGAGGGCCGTCGGAGCAGTTCTTC.

The chain joins TRBV19 to TRBJ2-3; 9 bases match TRBD1. CDR1 and CDR2 (germline): LNHDA, SQIVND (reference sequence). This CDR3 comprises 18 residues. V lost 6 bases and J lost 0; bases outside the gene matches: 13. The CDR3 nucleotides are TGTGCCAGTAGCAGGCGACGGCGGGGGACAGGGAGCACAGATACGCAGTATTTT. Amino acids: CASSRRRRGTGSTDTQYF.

This clone was found a few times. Within the sample, other DNA sequences also encode this same CDR3. The rearrangement uses TRBV6-6 and TRBJ2-1; 11 bases are a match to TRBD2. CDR1 and CDR2 from the germline V gene are MNHNY and SVGAGI (reference sequence). J lost 8 bases, V lost 4 bases, and 4 bases had no gene match. The CDR3 covers 14 residues. The CDR3 reads CASSWTSGSHEQFF. CDR3 nucleotide sequence: TGTGCCAGCAGTTGGACTAGCGGGTCTCATGAGCAGTTCTTC.

V and J are TRBV27 and TRBJ1-1, with a weak D call TRBD1 (6 bases). Germline CDR1 and CDR2: MNHEY and SMNVEV (reference sequence). CDR3 length equals 14 residues. V gave up 6 bases and J gave up 3 bases, with 14 bases separating them. CDR3 DNA: TGTGCCAGCAGCTCCCTACAGGGTTACACTGAAGCTTTCTTT. It is translated as CASSSLQGYTEAFF.

In this sample, this clone turned up many times. The J gene is TRBJ1-6, the V gene TRBV30; TRBD1 matches 7 bases. The CDR3 covers 20 residues. Trimming cost V 1 base and J 3 bases; bases outside gene matches: 18. CDR1 and CDR2 from the germline V gene are GTSNPN and SVGIG (reference sequence). In nucleotides, the CDR3 is TGTGCCTGGAGTGGTCGAACGGGACAGCTAAGCGCCCACTATAATTCACCCCTCCACTTT. Residues: CAWSGRTGQLSAHYNSPLHF.

On this clone: The same CDR3 also results from other DNA sequences found in this sample. The chain uses TRBV5-1 and TRBJ1-1; TRBD1 might be the D (6 bases). This CDR3 region has 13 residues. Germline V gene data show CDR1 as SGHRS and CDR2 as YFSETQ. Trimming took off 5 bases at V and 0 bases at J, with 8 bases between the two ends. CDR3 in amino acids: CASSGQLNTEAFF. CDR3 coding DNA: TGCGCCAGCAGTGGACAGTTGAACACTGAAGCTTTCTTT.

Of note for this clone: This sample also contains other DNA sequences that code for the same CDR3. The rearrangement uses TRBV6-5 and TRBJ2-7, with D possibly being TRBD1 (7 bases). CDR3 size: 14 residues. The germline V gene has CDR1 MNHEY and CDR2 SVGAGI. V lost 0 bases and J 4 bases, leaving 10 bases between the germline ends. CDR3 region: CASSYSSGGYEQYF. CDR3 bases: TGTGCCAGCAGTTACTCATCAGGGGGGTACGAGCAGTACTTC.